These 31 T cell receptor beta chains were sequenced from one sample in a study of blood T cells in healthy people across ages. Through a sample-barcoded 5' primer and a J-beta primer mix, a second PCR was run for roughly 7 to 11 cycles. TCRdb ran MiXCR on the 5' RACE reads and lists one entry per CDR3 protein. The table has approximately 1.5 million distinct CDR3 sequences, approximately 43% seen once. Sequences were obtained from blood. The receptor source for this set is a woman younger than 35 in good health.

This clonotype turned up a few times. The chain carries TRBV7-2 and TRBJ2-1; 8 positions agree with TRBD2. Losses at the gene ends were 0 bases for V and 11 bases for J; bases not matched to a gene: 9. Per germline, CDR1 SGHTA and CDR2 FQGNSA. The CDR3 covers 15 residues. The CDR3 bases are TGTGCCAGCAGCTTAGCCAGCGGGGGCTCAAGGAAGCAGTTCTTC. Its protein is CASSLASGGSRKQFF.

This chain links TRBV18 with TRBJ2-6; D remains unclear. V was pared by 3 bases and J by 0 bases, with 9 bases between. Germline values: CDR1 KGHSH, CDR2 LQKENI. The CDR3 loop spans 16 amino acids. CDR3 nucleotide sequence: TGTGCCAGCTCACCGGTCCAGGCCTCTGGGGCCAACGTCCTGACTTTC. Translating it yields CASSPVQASGANVLTF.

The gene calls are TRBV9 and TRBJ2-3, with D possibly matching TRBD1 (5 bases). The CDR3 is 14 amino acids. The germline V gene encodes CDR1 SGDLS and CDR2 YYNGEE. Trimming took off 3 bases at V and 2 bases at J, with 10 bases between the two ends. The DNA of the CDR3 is TGTGCCAGCAGCGCCCAGGGTCACACAGATACGCAGTATTTT. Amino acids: CASSAQGHTDTQYF.

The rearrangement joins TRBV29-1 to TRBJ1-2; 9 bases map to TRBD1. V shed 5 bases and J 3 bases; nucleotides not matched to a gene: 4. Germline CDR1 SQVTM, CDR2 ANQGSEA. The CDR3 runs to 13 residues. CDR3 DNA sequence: TGCAGCGTTTTTCGGACAGGGGACTATGGCTACACCTTC. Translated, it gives CSVFRTGDYGYTF.

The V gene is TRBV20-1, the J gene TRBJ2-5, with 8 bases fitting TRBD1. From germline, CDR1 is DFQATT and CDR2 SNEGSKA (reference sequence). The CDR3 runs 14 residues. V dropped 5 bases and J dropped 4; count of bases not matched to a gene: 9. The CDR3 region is CSAPRTGLRETQYF. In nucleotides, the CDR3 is TGCAGTGCTCCCCGGACAGGGCTGCGAGAGACCCAGTACTTC.

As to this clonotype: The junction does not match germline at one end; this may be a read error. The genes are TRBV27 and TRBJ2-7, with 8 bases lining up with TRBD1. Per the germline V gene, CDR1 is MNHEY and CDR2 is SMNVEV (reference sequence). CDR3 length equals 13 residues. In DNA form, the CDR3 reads TGTGCCAGCAGTTTTCGGACAGGGTTCGAGCGGTACTTC. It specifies CASSFRTGFERYF.

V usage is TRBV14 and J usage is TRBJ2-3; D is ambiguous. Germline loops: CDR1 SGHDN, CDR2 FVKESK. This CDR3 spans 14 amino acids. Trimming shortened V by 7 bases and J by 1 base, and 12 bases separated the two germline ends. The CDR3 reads CASTSTAGTDTQYF. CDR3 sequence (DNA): TGTGCCAGCACCTCAACGGCTGGCACAGATACGCAGTATTTT.

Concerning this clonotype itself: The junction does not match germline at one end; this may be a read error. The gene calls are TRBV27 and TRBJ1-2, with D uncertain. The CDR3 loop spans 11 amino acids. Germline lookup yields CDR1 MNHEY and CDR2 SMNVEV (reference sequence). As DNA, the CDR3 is TGTGCCAACAGTTCCGGGAATGGCTACACCTTC. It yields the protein CANSSGNGYTF.

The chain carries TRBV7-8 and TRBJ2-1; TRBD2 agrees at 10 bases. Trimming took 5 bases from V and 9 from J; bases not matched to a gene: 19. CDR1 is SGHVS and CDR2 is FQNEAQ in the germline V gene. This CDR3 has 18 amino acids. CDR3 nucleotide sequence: TGTGCCAGCAGCCGAGACGGTTCTAGCGGGAGATTCTTCATTGAGCAGTTCTTC. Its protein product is CASSRDGSSGRFFIEQFF.

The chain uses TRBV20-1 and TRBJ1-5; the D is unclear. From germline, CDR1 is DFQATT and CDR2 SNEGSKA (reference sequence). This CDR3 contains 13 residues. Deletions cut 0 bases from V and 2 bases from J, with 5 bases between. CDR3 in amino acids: CSARDDGNQPQHF. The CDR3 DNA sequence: TGCAGTGCTAGAGACGACGGCAATCAGCCCCAGCATTTT.

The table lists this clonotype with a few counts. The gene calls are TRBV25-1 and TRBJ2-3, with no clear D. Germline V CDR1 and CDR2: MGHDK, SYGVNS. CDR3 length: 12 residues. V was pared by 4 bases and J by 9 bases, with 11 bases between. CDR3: CASSVGLRTQYF. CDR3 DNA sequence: TGTGCCAGCAGTGTTGGGTTGAGGACGCAGTATTTT.

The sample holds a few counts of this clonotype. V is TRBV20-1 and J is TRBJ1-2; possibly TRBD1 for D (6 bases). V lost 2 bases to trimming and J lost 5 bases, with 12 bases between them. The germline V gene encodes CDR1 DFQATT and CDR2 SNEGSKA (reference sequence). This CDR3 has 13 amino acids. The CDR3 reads CSARTDRPYGYTF. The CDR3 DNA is TGCAGTGCTAGAACGGACAGACCTTATGGCTACACCTTC.

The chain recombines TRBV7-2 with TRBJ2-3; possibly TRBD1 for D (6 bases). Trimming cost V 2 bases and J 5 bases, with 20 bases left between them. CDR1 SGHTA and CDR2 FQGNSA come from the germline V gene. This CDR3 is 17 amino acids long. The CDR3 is CASSLLTGHHRVDTQYF. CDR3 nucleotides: TGTGCCAGCAGCTTACTAACGGGACACCACCGCGTAGATACGCAGTATTTT.

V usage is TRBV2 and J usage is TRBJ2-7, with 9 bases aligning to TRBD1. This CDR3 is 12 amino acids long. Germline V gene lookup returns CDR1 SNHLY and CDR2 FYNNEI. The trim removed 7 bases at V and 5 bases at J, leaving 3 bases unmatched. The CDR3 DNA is TGTGCCAGCAACACAGGGGGCCACGAGCAGTACTTC. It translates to CASNTGGHEQYF.

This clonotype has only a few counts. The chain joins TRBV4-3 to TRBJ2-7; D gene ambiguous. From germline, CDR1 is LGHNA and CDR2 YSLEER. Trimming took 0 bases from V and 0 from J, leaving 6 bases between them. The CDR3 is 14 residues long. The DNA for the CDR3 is TGCGCCAGCAGCCAAGAGGCAGACTCCTACGAGCAGTACTTC. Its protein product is CASSQEADSYEQYF.

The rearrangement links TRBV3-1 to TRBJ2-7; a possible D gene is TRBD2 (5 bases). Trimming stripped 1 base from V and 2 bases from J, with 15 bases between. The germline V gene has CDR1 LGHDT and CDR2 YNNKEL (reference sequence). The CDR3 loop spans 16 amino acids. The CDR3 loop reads CASSQGNAGIAYEQYF. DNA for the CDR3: TGTGCCAGCAGCCAAGGAAATGCGGGTATCGCCTACGAGCAGTACTTC.

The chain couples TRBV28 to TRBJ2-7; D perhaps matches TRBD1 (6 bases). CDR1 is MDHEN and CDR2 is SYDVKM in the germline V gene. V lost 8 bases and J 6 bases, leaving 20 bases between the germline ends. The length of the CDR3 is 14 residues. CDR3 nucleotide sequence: TGTGCCAGCTTTAACGGGGCTCGAGGGGGCGAGCAGTACTTC. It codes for CASFNGARGGEQYF.

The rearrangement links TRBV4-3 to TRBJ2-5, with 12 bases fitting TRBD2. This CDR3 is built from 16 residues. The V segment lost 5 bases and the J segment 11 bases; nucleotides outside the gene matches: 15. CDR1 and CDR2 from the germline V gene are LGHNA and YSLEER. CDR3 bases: TGCGCCAGCAGCTCCCGACTAGCGGGGGAGTACAATGAGCAGTACTTC. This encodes CASSSRLAGEYNEQYF.

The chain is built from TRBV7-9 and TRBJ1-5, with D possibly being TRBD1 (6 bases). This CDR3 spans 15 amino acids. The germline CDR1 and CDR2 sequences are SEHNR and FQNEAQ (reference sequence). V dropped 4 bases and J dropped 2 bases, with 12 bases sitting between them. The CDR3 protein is CASSSETGRNQPQHF. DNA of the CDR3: TGTGCCAGCAGCTCCGAGACAGGTCGCAATCAGCCCCAGCATTTT. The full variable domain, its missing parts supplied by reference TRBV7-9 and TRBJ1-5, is DTGVSQNPRHKITKRGQNVTFRCDPISEHNRLYWYRQTLGQGPEFLTYFQNEAQLEKSRLLSDRFSAERPKGSFSTLEIQRTEQGDSAMYLCASSSETGRNQPQHFGDGTRLSIL.

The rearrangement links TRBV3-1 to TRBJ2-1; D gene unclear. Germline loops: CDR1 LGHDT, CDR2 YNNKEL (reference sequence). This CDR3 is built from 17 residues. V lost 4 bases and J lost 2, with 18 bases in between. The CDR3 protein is CASSPPRNLFTYNEQFF. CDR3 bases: TGTGCCAGCAGCCCCCCGCGTAACTTGTTTACCTACAATGAGCAGTTCTTC.

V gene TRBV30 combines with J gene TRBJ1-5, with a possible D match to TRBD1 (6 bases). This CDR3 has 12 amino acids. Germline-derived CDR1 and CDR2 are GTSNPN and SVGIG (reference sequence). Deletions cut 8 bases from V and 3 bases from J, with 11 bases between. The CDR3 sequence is CAGGQVNQPQHF. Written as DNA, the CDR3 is TGTGCCGGGGGACAAGTCAATCAGCCCCAGCATTTT. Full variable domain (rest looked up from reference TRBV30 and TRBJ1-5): SQTIHQWPATLVQPVGSPLSLECTVEGTSNPNLYWYRQAAGRGLQLLFYSVGIGQISSEVPQNLSASRPQDRQFILSSKKLLLSDSGFYLCAGGQVNQPQHFGDGTRLSIL.

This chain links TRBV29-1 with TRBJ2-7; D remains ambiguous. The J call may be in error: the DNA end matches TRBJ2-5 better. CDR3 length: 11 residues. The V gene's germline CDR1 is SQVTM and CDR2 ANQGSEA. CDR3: CSVENSETQYF. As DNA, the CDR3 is TGCAGCGTTGAAAATTCGGAGACCCAGTACTTC.

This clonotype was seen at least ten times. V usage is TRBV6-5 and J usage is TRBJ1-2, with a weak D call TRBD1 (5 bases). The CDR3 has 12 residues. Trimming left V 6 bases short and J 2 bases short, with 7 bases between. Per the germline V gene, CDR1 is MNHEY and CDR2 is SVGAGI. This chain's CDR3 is CASRQENYGYTF. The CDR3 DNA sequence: TGTGCCAGCAGACAGGAAAACTATGGCTACACCTTC.

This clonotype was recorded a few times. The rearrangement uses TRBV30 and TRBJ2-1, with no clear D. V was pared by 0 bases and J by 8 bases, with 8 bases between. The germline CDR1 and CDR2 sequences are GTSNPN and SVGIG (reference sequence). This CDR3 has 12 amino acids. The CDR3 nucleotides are TGTGCCTGGAGTGTGGGAAGGTATGAGCAGTTCTTC. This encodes CAWSVGRYEQFF. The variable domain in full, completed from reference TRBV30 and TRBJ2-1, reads SQTIHQWPATLVQPVGSPLSLECTVEGTSNPNLYWYRQAAGRGLQLLFYSVGIGQISSEVPQNLSASRPQDRQFILSSKKLLLSDSGFYLCAWSVGRYEQFFGPGTRLTVL.

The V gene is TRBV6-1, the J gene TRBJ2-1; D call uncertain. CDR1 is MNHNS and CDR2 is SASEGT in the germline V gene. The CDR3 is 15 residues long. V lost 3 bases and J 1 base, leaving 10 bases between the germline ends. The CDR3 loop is CASSEAGWSYNEQFF. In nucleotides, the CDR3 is TGTGCCAGCAGTGAGGCAGGTTGGTCCTACAATGAGCAGTTCTTC.

CDR3 sequence reads: CSARGTSGGKDNTQYF. The CDR3 coding sequence is TGCAGTGCTAGAGGGACTAGCGGGGGGAAGGATAATACGCAGTATTTT. The chain is built from TRBV20-1 and TRBJ2-3; 14 bases fit TRBD2. Germline V gene sequence: CDR1 DFQATT, CDR2 SNEGSKA (reference sequence). V shed 1 base, J shed 7 bases, and the junction held 7 bases outside the gene matches. The CDR3 covers 16 residues.

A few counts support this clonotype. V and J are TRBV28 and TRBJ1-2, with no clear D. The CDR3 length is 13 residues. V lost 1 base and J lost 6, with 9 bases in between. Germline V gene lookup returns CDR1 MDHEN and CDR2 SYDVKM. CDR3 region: CASSLLGPDGYTF. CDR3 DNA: TGTGCCAGCAGTTTATTGGGCCCGGATGGCTACACCTTC.

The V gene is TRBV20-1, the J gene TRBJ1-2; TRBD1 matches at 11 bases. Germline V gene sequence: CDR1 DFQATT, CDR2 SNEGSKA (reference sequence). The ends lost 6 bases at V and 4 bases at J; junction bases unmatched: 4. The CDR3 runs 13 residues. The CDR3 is CSAWTGGVYGYTF. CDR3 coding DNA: TGCAGTGCATGGACAGGGGGCGTCTATGGCTACACCTTC.

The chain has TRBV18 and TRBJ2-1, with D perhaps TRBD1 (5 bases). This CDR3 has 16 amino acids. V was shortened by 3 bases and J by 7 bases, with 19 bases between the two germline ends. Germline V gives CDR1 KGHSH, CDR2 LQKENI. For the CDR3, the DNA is TGTGCCAGCTCACCGGGGCAGTCACGCCGTACAAATGAGCAGTTCTTC. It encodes CASSPGQSRRTNEQFF.

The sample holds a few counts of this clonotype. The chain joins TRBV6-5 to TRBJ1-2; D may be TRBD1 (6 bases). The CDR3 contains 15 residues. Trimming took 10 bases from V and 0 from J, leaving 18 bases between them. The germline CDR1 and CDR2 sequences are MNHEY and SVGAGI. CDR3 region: CATTANRAPNYGYTF. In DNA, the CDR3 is TGTGCCACCACTGCGAACAGGGCGCCTAACTATGGCTACACCTTC.

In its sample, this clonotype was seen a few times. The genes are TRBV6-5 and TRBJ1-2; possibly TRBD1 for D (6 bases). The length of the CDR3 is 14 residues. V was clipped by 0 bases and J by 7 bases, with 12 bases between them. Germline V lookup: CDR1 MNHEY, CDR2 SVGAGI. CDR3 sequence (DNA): TGTGCCAGCAGTTACTCGGTTAGGGGGATTGGCTACACCTTC. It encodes CASSYSVRGIGYTF.